The 15 T cell receptor beta chains below come from one sample, sequenced in a study of cytomegalovirus exposure and HLA in healthy donors (dated by TCRdb to about 2017). Library preparation used the immunoSEQ multiplex PCR assay. For the multiplex PCR, a mixture combining 60 forward primers for TCR Vbeta segments and 13 reverse primers for TCR Jbeta segments was used. The immuneACCESS repertoire file appears here via TCRdb, limited to in-frame rearrangements. These files lack a portion of the clones; in checked studies, under half of the deficit traces to unresolved V genes, and the cause of the others is not known. The sample yields about 130,000 clones; approximately 80% were counted once. The top ten hold around 13% of the sample. The material sequenced was PBMCs. The receptors originated from a woman aged 40-49 years in good health and CMV-seropositive.

The chain links TRBV30 to TRBJ1-4; maybe TRBD1 (6 bases). Per the germline V gene, CDR1 is GTSNPN and CDR2 is SVGIG (reference sequence). The CDR3 is 14 residues long. Trimming took off 6 bases at V and 3 bases at J, with 14 bases between the two ends. The chain's CDR3 is CACTQGIPNEKLFF. For the CDR3, the DNA is TGTGCCTGTACACAGGGAATCCCTAATGAAAAACTGTTTTTT.

This chain's CDR3 is CASIEELHSGANVLTF. In DNA, the CDR3 is TGTGCCAGCATAGAGGAGCTGCACTCCGGGGCCAACGTCCTGACTTTC. The V and J genes are TRBV2 and TRBJ2-6, with unresolved D. This CDR3 has 16 residues. V shed 7 bases and J shed 4 bases, with 17 bases lying between them. Germline assignment: CDR1 SNHLY and CDR2 FYNNEI.

This rearrangement joins TRBV7-3 to TRBJ2-2; 11 bases are shared with TRBD2. Trimming cost V 4 bases and J 5 bases; bases outside gene matches: 6. There are 16 residues in the CDR3. CDR1 is SGHTA and CDR2 is FQGTGA in the germline V gene. The CDR3 region is CASSSPLAGVTGELFF. As DNA, the CDR3 is TGTGCCAGCAGCTCGCCACTAGCGGGAGTGACCGGGGAGCTGTTTTTT.

For the CDR3, the DNA is TGTGCCAGCAACCTACAGGGGGCGCATGAAAAACTGTTTTTT. Its protein is CASNLQGAHEKLFF. The chain couples TRBV5-4 to TRBJ1-4, with TRBD1 matching 9 bases. CDR3 size: 14 residues. The J segment lost 6 bases and the V segment lost 6 bases, leaving 6 bases of the junction unmatched. Germline V gene lookup returns CDR1 SGHNT and CDR2 YYREEE (reference sequence).

The chain carries TRBV4-2 and TRBJ2-7, with TRBD2 matching 8 bases. V was pared by 0 bases and J by 7 bases, with 14 bases of the junction left unmatched. From germline, CDR1 is LGHNA and CDR2 YNFKEQ. The length of the CDR3 is 17 residues. CDR3 sequence reads: CASSQETTPSGSEEQYF. The CDR3 region has the DNA TGTGCCAGCAGCCAAGAAACGACTCCAAGCGGGAGCGAAGAGCAGTACTTC.

V gene TRBV7-2 combines with J gene TRBJ1-1, with D unresolved. The CDR3 has 16 amino acids. The V gene's germline CDR1 is SGHTA and CDR2 FQGNSA. The V end was cut by 0 bases, the J end by 6 bases, with 17 bases between. The CDR3: CASSLAPALRGSEAFF. The CDR3, as DNA: TGTGCCAGCAGCTTAGCCCCGGCCCTCCGAGGTTCTGAAGCTTTCTTT.

The chain links TRBV28 to TRBJ1-2, with 9 bases matching TRBD1. Trimming took 6 bases from V and 5 from J; bases not matched to a gene: 10. Germline-derived CDR1 and CDR2 are MDHEN and SYDVKM. The CDR3 runs 15 residues. CDR3 amino acids: CASSLAGQGEYGYTF. The DNA for the CDR3 is TGTGCCAGCAGCCTCGCGGGACAGGGAGAGTATGGCTACACCTTC.

This chain links TRBV6-4 with TRBJ1-3, with TRBD1 matching over 7 bases. Germline values: CDR1 MRHNA, CDR2 SNTAGT. This CDR3 spans 13 amino acids. V trimming: 4 bases; J trimming: 4 bases; junction bases outside the gene matches: 1. The CDR3 nucleotides read TGTGCCAGCAGTGCGGACAGGGGAAACACCATATATTTT. Translation gives CASSADRGNTIYF.

The table lists this clone with a few counts. As DNA, the CDR3 is TGTGCCAGCAGCCAGGTACTAGCGGGAGCTAGCGAGCAGTACTTC. Protein product: CASSQVLAGASEQYF. The V call is TRBV14, the J call TRBJ2-7; 11 bases map to TRBD2. There are 15 residues in the CDR3. Germline V gives CDR1 SGHDN, CDR2 FVKESK. Losses at the gene ends were 3 bases for V and 6 bases for J; bases not matched to a gene: 7.

This clone showed up just once. The chain combines TRBV5-1 with TRBJ2-1; the match to TRBD2 covers 11 bases. Germline V CDR1 and CDR2: SGHRS, YFSETQ. The J segment lost 0 bases and the V segment lost 4 bases, leaving 3 bases of the junction unmatched. This CDR3 is 16 amino acids long. CDR3 coding DNA: TGCGCCAGCAGCCGACTAGCGGGGAGCTCCTACAATGAGCAGTTCTTC. It translates to CASSRLAGSSYNEQFF.

The V call is TRBV5-4, the J call TRBJ2-5, with 7 bases fitting TRBD2. Germline-derived CDR1 and CDR2 are SGHNT and YYREEE (reference sequence). V trimming: 0 bases; J trimming: 1 base; junction bases outside the gene matches: 9. The CDR3 spans 17 residues. CDR3 loop: CASSLAWSGASQETQYF. CDR3 sequence (DNA): TGTGCCAGCAGCTTGGCCTGGAGCGGGGCATCCCAAGAGACCCAGTACTTC.

This clone has just a few counts. The V and J genes are TRBV6-1 and TRBJ2-5; 8 bases are a match to TRBD1. The CDR3 extends over 16 amino acids. Germline CDR1 and CDR2: MNHNS and SASEGT. V lost 4 bases to trimming and J lost 5 bases; unmatched junction nucleotides: 12. CDR3 bases: TGTGCCAGCAGTGGCTCTGTACAGGGGGAAGGGGAGACCCAGTACTTC. Translating gives CASSGSVQGEGETQYF.

CDR3 sequence: CASSMGDGGANTEAFF. In nucleotides, the CDR3 is TGTGCCAGTAGTATGGGGGACGGGGGGGCGAACACTGAAGCTTTCTTT. The chain employs TRBV19 and TRBJ1-1; possible D gene TRBD1, 6 bases. CDR1 is LNHDA, CDR2 SQIVND, per germline (reference sequence). The CDR3 loop spans 16 amino acids. V lost 3 bases and J 1 base, leaving 15 bases between the germline ends. Filled out from reference TRBV19 and TRBJ1-1, the complete variable domain reads DGGITQSPKYLFRKEGQNVTLSCEQNLNHDAMYWYRQDPGQGLRLIYYSQIVNDFQKGDIAEGYSVSREKKESFPLTVTSAQKNPTAFYLCASSMGDGGANTEAFFGQGTRLTVV.

The CDR3 protein is CASSVTGTGNSPLHF. As DNA, the CDR3 is TGTGCCAGCAGCGTTACTGGGACAGGGAATTCACCCCTCCACTTT. The chain has TRBV9 and TRBJ1-6; 9 bases are a match to TRBD1. Germline V CDR1 and CDR2: SGDLS, YYNGEE. After removal of 2 bases from V and 7 bases from J, the junction contained 4 bases not matched to a gene. CDR3 size: 15 residues.

This clone has more than one count but fewer than ten. The J gene is TRBJ2-1, the V gene TRBV4-1; no firm D call. The CDR3 consists of 15 residues. Germline assignment: CDR1 MGHRA and CDR2 YSYEKL. V was trimmed by 1 base and J by 3 bases, leaving 10 bases between them. The CDR3 region has the DNA TGCGCCAGCAGCCAAGGCAGGAACAACTACAATGAGCAGTTCTTC. The encoded protein is CASSQGRNNYNEQFF.